The present entry profiles one T cell receptor beta chain with its context. Its target antigen remains unknown. No qualities accompany the bases; no much larger clone lies one base away. The data stem from a study of blood T cell repertoires in COVID-19 (dated by TCRdb to the early 2020s). In the study overall: The collaborator samples originated in the United States, Italy and Spain and spanned the acute and convalescent phases of COVID-19. The prospective study material was composed of cDNA or gDNA derived from T cells, B-cell-depleted T cells, or PBMCs. Subjects who had been exposed to COVID-19, were actively infected with it, or had recovered from it provided the deeply sampled blood TCRbeta repertoires that made up the dataset. The repertoires were released in a freely available public database intended as a resource for research on the immune response to SARS-CoV-2. Samples came from the ongoing ImmuneRACE study (first 160 participants) plus 1,254 subjects from 6 global collaborators. Nearly every sample came with metadata listing a de-identified subject ID, COVID-19 status, age in years and sex. Where available, HLA class I and class II types were obtained from metadata supplied by the sample provider rather than from assay-based typing. On the study overall, not on this receptor specifically: Clinical and demographic metadata were provided uncurated, with the amount varying by source and participant.

Each collaborating institution followed its own protocols to collect whole blood in K2EDTA tubes. For TCRbeta analysis, collaborators shipped samples as frozen whole blood, isolated PBMCs, or DNA extracted from either of those sample types. Between the V and J ends, shortened by 4 bases and 0 bases respectively, the junction contains 9 bases. The CDR3 contains 14 residues, cysteine and phenylalanine counted. The CDR3 DNA has 42 bases and is translated from base 1. For CDR1 and CDR2, the germline V gene lists LGHNA and YSLEER. TCRbeta CDR3 regions were amplified from genomic DNA by means of the immunoSEQ Assay, a bias-controlled multiplex PCR. On the study's bioinformatics: Nucleated cell counts per sample were estimated from amplification of reference gene primers within the assay. To quantify the absolute abundance of each unique TCRbeta CDR3 rearrangement, sequence reads were collapsed and filtered. For each sample, productive Simpson clonality was calculated by taking the square root of Simpson's diversity index across productive rearrangements. Not all clones reach the TCRdb copy of this immuneACCESS table, which keeps in-frame sequences only. Checked studies attribute under half of the gap to unresolved V genes and leave the rest unexplained. The DNA gave D and trimming, while V, J and clone size come from that table. For this sample there are 200,000 to 250,000 clones; about nine tenths appear just once. Roughly 2% of the sample comes from the top ten.

The clonotype originates from a woman aged 45-65 years with acute or convalescent COVID-19. The V gene is TRBV4-3 and the J gene is TRBJ1-2, with the D segment identity uncertain. The sequenced sample consisted of peripheral blood. The CDR3 is CASSRGLANYGYTF. The DNA reads as follows: TGCGCCAGCAGCCGCGGTCTAGCTAACTATGGCTACACCTTC.